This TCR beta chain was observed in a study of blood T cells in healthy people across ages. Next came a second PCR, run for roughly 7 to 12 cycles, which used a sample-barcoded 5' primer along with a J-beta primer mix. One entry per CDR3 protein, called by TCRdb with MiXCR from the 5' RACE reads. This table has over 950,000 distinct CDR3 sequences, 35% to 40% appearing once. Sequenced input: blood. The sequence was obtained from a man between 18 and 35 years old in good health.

The DNA for the CDR3 is TGCAGTGCAACGACTAGCGGGTGGGGGGAGCAGTACTTC. This encodes CSATTSGWGEQYF. V gene TRBV20-1 combines with J gene TRBJ2-7; 10 nucleotides line up with TRBD2. The CDR3 length is 13 residues. The germline CDR1 and CDR2 sequences are DFQATT and SNEGSKA (reference sequence). With V trimmed by 6 bases and J by 7 bases, 9 bases remained unmatched.